This T cell receptor beta chain was captured in a study of vaccination and CD4 T cells after COVID-19 (dated by TCRdb to 2021 to 2024). Looking at the study overall: In the convalescent cohort there were six males and four females, among whom were two Hispanic individuals, seven Caucasians, two Asians and one multiracial person. Each participant got two doses of either the Pfizer-BioNTech BNT162b2 vaccine (n=8) or the Moderna mRNA-1273 vaccine (n=2). Post-COVID blood samples from convalescent patients were collected a median of roughly 100 days after diagnosis, with a range of 35 to 161 days. The time from the second vaccine dose to post-vaccine blood sampling had a median of around 72 days and ranged from about 14 to 250 days. Overlapping spike peptide pools from SARS-CoV-2 and from the common cold coronaviruses HCoV-NL63, HCoV-OC43 and HCoV-229E were used as culture stimuli. In control cultures, a CEFX viral epitope pool was used as positive control, an HIV-1 Nef peptide pool was used as negative control, or no peptide was added. In roughly eleven COVID-19 convalescent patients and a few infection-naive healthy vaccine recipients, the spike-specific CD4+ TCR repertoire before mRNA vaccination was compared with the repertoire after mRNA vaccination. Findings and caveats that apply to the study as a whole: The median count of SARS-CoV-2-reactive clonotypes went up from 20 to 25 after infection to 30 to 40 after vaccination, although the change was not significant. Nearly all vaccine-specific clones in convalescent patients (304 of 307) were mono-reactive for SARS-CoV-2 spike rather than cross-reactive with common cold coronaviruses. In convalescent patients, a median 86.3% of post-vaccine SARS-CoV-2-reactive clones were detected only after vaccination, and vaccine-specific priming was suggested by this finding. The number of convalescent patients in the study was relatively small, and the study did not examine early timepoints following natural infection.

To note about this clonotype: It has no known antigen specificity. Base qualities are not provided; no much larger clone lies one nucleotide away.

Trimming costs V 2 bases and J 3 bases, and their ends lie 15 bases apart. The germline V gene supplies CDR1 SGHRS and CDR2 YFSETQ. The CDR3 spans 15 residues, from the cysteine through the phenylalanine. CDR3 DNA is the only sequence kept; it has 45 bases, read in frame from the first base. Library preparation was by PCR. TCR sequencing of DNA from cultured CD4+ T cells used the Oncomine TCR Beta short-read assay at the Johns Hopkins FTIC core. The QIAamp micro DNA kit was used to extract genomic DNA from the cultured CD4+ T cells. Oncomine TCR Beta libraries made from cultured CD4+ T cells were pooled using unique dual indexes and sequenced on an Illumina iSeq 100. The source study handled its data this way. Non-productive sequences were removed, and CDR3s not starting with C, not ending with F or W, or shorter than 7 amino acids were discarded. The MANAFEST web application identified antigen-specific clonotypes by comparing peptide-stimulated wells against reference wells and other culture wells. An FDR below 0.05, an odds ratio above 5, and a productive frequency above 0.1% in at least two of three replicate wells were required for clones to be considered positive. Cross-reactive clonotypes were defined as significantly expanded in both SARS-CoV-2 spike wells and at least one common cold coronavirus spike condition. Levenshtein distances (stringdist) and unrooted phylogenetic trees (ape) in R version 3.6.1 were used to assess CDR3 homology. Through fastp at Q25 and MiXCR, TCRdb rebuilt clones from the public reads, retaining in-frame beta chains. Rows merge per CDR3 protein into single entries with the most common DNA and genes. TCRdb's processing, not the study's, gives the V and J calls here. This sample gives about 27,000 distinct CDR3 sequences in total; less than 80% of them show up just once. The ten most abundant clones make up about 15% of the sample.

Taken with the paper, the label for treatment or condition translates to: 10-day PBMC culture with coronavirus spike peptide pools or control peptides (ViraFEST assay). The study used the ViraFEST assay, which expanded antigen-specific T cells with peptide pools and then identified expanded clonotypes by TCR sequencing. Negative nucleocapsid antibody tests before and after vaccination confirmed that the healthy vaccine recipients had no prior SARS-CoV-2 infection. Each well held about 2.2 million PBMCs cultured in IMDM containing approximately 5% human AB serum and 9 to 10 IU/ml IL-2, with approximately 9.2 ug/ml peptide pools added. Half of the culture medium was replaced with fresh IL-2-containing medium on days 3 and 7. Once the cells had been in culture for over nine days, the EasySep CD4+ T cell isolation kit was used to isolate CD4+ T cells by negative selection. Ficoll-Paque Plus gradient centrifugation was used to isolate PBMCs from whole blood, and the isolated PBMCs were then either used fresh or cryopreserved at -140C. Triplicate wells were generally used for each culture condition.

The origin of this receptor is a human donor who received a COVID-19 vaccine. The sequence links TRBV5-1 to TRBJ2-7; the D segment could be TRBD2, given 7 matching bases. Specimen: CD4+ T cells from blood, cultured in vitro, collected after SARS-CoV-2 vaccination. The CDR3 amino acid sequence is: CASSLGGAQVYEQYF. The sequenced DNA is TGCGCCAGCAGCTTAGGGGGGGCCCAAGTCTACGAGCAGTACTTC.